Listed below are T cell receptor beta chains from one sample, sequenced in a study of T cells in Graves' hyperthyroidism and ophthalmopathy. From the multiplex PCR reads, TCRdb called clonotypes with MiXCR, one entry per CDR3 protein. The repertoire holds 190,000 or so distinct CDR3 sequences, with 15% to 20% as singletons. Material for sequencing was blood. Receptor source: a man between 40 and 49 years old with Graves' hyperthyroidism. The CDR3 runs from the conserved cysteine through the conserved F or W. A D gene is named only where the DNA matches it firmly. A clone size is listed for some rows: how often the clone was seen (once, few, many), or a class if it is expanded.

CDR3: CACGGRGNQGGNQPQHF; DNA: TGTGCCTGCGGGGGCAGGGGAAATCAAGGCGGCAATCAGCCCCAGCATTTT; V: TRBV30; J: TRBJ1-5; D: -; size: many
CDR3: CASSSRGGTDEQFF; DNA: TGTGCCAGCAGTAGCAGGGGGGGGACGGATGAGCAGTTCTTC; V: TRBV6-1; J: TRBJ2-1; D: -; size: many
CDR3: CASKAGLAGAGETQYF; DNA: TGTGCCAGCAAAGCGGGACTAGCGGGGGCCGGGGAGACCCAGTACTTC; V: TRBV12-3/TRBV12-4; J: TRBJ2-5; D: TRBD2; size: -
CDR3: CSARDLGQVYTEAFF; DNA: TGCAGTGCTAGAGATCTGGGACAGGTGTACACTGAAGCTTTCTTT; V: TRBV20-1; J: TRBJ1-1; D: TRBD1; size: few
CDR3: CASSHHGQGYNQPQHF; DNA: TGCGCCAGCAGCCATCACGGACAGGGGTACAATCAGCCCCAGCATTTT; V: TRBV4-1; J: TRBJ1-5; D: TRBD1; size: once
CDR3: CASSKGKNTEAFF; DNA: TGTGCCAGCTCAAAGGGGAAGAACACTGAAGCTTTCTTT; V: TRBV18; J: TRBJ1-1; D: -; size: many
CDR3: CASSVTVLGDTEAFF; DNA: TGCGCCAGCAGCGTGACAGTCCTGGGGGACACTGAAGCTTTCTTT; V: TRBV5-1; J: TRBJ1-1; D: -; size: many
CDR3: CSARDATRGNTGELFF; DNA: TGCAGTGCTAGAGATGCGACTAGGGGGAACACCGGGGAGCTGTTTTTT; V: TRBV20-1; J: TRBJ2-2; D: -; size: few
CDR3: CASSDRGPTDTQYF; DNA: TGTGCCAGCAGTGACAGGGGCCCCACAGATACGCAGTATTTT; V: TRBV2; J: TRBJ2-3; D: -; size: few
CDR3: CASSYPTSDSSYEQYF; DNA: TGTGCCAGCAGTTACCCTACTAGCGACAGCTCCTACGAGCAGTACTTC; V: TRBV6-2/TRBV6-3; J: TRBJ2-7; D: TRBD2; size: many
CDR3: CAISRGGPTDTQYF; DNA: TGCGCCATTAGTCGCGGGGGTCCAACAGATACGCAGTATTTT; V: TRBV5-1; J: TRBJ2-3; D: TRBD2; size: many
CDR3: CSASSGSNQPQHF; DNA: TGCAGTGCTAGTAGCGGTAGCAATCAGCCCCAGCATTTT; V: TRBV20-1; J: TRBJ1-5; D: -; size: many
CDR3: CASSYSKGQGWFF; DNA: TGTGCCAGCAGTTACTCGAAGGGACAGGGGTGGTTCTTC; V: TRBV6-2/TRBV6-3; J: TRBJ2-1; D: TRBD1; size: -
CDR3: CASSAGQGLSYEQYF; DNA: TGTGCCAGCAGCGCCGGACAGGGTCTCTCCTACGAGCAGTACTTC; V: TRBV7-2; J: TRBJ2-7; D: TRBD1; size: many
CDR3: CASSYEQGAPHNSPLHF; DNA: TGTGCCAGCAGTTACGAACAGGGGGCCCCGCATAATTCACCCCTCCACTTT; V: TRBV6-5; J: TRBJ1-6; D: TRBD1; size: many
CDR3: CASSHLGGGEEKLFF; DNA: TGCGCCAGCAGCCACCTTGGGGGAGGGGAGGAAAAACTGTTTTTT; V: TRBV4-3; J: TRBJ1-4; D: -; size: few
CDR3: CASSQDRGLGSGELFF; DNA: TGCGCCAGCAGCCAGGACAGGGGCCTTGGGTCCGGGGAGCTGTTTTTT; V: TRBV4-3; J: TRBJ2-2; D: TRBD1; size: few
CDR3: CASSVGLAGDYNEQFF; DNA: TGTGCCAGCAGCGTAGGGCTAGCGGGGGACTACAATGAGCAGTTCTTC; V: TRBV9; J: TRBJ2-1; D: TRBD2; size: -
CDR3: CASSPGQGAHYGYTF; DNA: TGTGCCAGCAGCCCCGGACAGGGGGCTCACTATGGCTACACCTTC; V: TRBV7-2; J: TRBJ1-2; D: TRBD1; size: many
CDR3: CASILGQYEQHF; DNA: TGTGCCAGCATCTTAGGACAGTACGAGCAGCACTTC; V: TRBV6-2/TRBV6-3; J: TRBJ2-7; D: -; size: -
CDR3: CSAIGGVYNEQFF; DNA: TGCAGTGCTATAGGCGGGGTCTACAATGAGCAGTTCTTC; V: TRBV20-1; J: TRBJ2-1; D: -; size: many
CDR3: CAITPGQAPSGANVLTF; DNA: TGTGCCATCACCCCGGGACAGGCTCCCTCTGGGGCCAACGTCCTGACTTTC; V: TRBV10-3; J: TRBJ2-6; D: TRBD1; size: few
CDR3: CASSPGTGGFFEQYF; DNA: TGCGCCAGCAGTCCCGGGACAGGGGGATTCTTCGAGCAGTACTTC; V: TRBV5-1; J: TRBJ2-7; D: TRBD1; size: many
CDR3: CSAPSLPRGPNTEAFF; DNA: TGCAGTGCTCCCTCCCTCCCCCGGGGGCCGAACACTGAAGCTTTCTTT; V: TRBV20-1; J: TRBJ1-1; D: -; size: few